Listed below are T cell receptor beta chains from one sample, sequenced in a study of control samples from healthy donors and cancer patients. The data were produced by immunoSEQ multiplex PCR, yet TCRdb's version contains in-frame clones alone and is incomplete. The sample lists under 200,000 clones, about 93% seen once, with roughly 4.3% in the top ten. Sequences were obtained from blood. The source is a woman aged 55-75 years in good health. Each CDR3 is given with its conserved first and last residue. The D gene is left open where the match is weak. Expanded clones are given a class, and other clones once, few, many or no size at all.

j_call d_call clone_size v_call cdr3_nt cdr3_aa
TRBJ1-2 NA once TRBV11-2 TGTGCCAGCAGCTTAAACAGAGAAGACTATGGCTACACCTTC CASSLNREDYGYTF
TRBJ1-1 NA NA TRBV21-1 TGTGCCAGCAGCCCAGATACAGGGACGAGGCCTTATGGCACTGAAGCTTTCTTT CASSPDTGTRPYGTEAFF
TRBJ1-3 TRBD1 NA TRBV6-2/TRBV6-3 TGTGCCAGCAGTTACGGCGGGACAGTAGGAAACACCATATATTTT CASSYGGTVGNTIYF
TRBJ2-7 TRBD2 NA TRBV19 TGTGCCAGTAGTATCGAGTTTTTTGGCGGGGGTTCCTACGAGCAGTACTTC CASSIEFFGGGSYEQYF
TRBJ1-1 NA NA TRBV6-5 TGTGCCAGCAGACGGGGGTTTCTGAACACTGAAGCTTTCTTT CASRRGFLNTEAFF
TRBJ1-4 NA NA TRBV25-1 TGTGCCAGCACGAGGGGGGGGTTTGGACGTAGTGAAAAACTGTTTTTT CASTRGGFGRSEKLFF
TRBJ1-4 NA NA TRBV5-1 TGCGCCTCGGCGGGGGGAAGGACTAATGAAAAACTGTTTTTT CASAGGRTNEKLFF
TRBJ1-2 NA NA TRBV2 TGTGCCAGCAGTGAAAAAGCTTATGGCTACACCTTC CASSEKAYGYTF
TRBJ2-1 NA few TRBV18 TGTGCCAGCTCACCACCCACCTACAATGAGCAGTTCTTC CASSPPTYNEQFF
TRBJ2-3 NA once TRBV19 TGTGCCAGTAGTGTACAGGGAGGCACAGATACGCAGTATTTT CASSVQGGTDTQYF
TRBJ1-6 TRBD1 NA TRBV7-6 TGTGCCAGCAGCTTGGGACAGGGGTATTCACCCCTCCACTTT CASSLGQGYSPLHF
TRBJ1-1 NA NA TRBV9 TGTGCCAGCAGCACGTCGGGGGTCACTGAAGCTTTCTTT CASSTSGVTEAFF
TRBJ1-6 NA NA TRBV5-4 TGTGCCAGCAGCTTTGGAGGTAGCTCCTATAATTCACCCCTCCACTTT CASSFGGSSYNSPLHF
TRBJ1-2 TRBD1 NA TRBV11-1 TGTGCCAGCAGCTTATTGGGACAGGCCTCCTACTATGGCTACACCTTC CASSLLGQASYYGYTF
TRBJ1-4 NA once TRBV30 TGTGCCTGGAGTGTAGGGGGGGGGTATGAAAAACTGTTTTTT CAWSVGGGYEKLFF